This T cell receptor (beta chain) was recovered during a study of blood T cell repertoires in COVID-19. Per the authors' pipeline: Amplifying reference gene primers gave estimates of nucleated cell counts. The table came from immunoSEQ multiplex PCR; TCRdb's copy has only in-frame clones and leaves some out. The V and J calls and the clone size are those of that table, but D and trimming were determined from the DNA. The sample yields about 240,000 clones, around 84% seen once. This CDR3 has 15 amino acids. V was pared by 1 base and J by 3 bases, with 12 bases between. CDR1 is SEHNR and CDR2 is FQNEAQ in the germline V gene (reference sequence).

The clonotype originates from a woman aged 70-85 years with active or convalescent COVID-19. The rearrangement links TRBV7-9 to TRBJ1-1, with a possible D match to TRBD1 (5 bases). Sequencing was done on a sample of peripheral blood. The CDR3 loop is CASSLGGDVDTEAFF. In DNA, the CDR3 is TGTGCCAGCAGCTTAGGGGGGGACGTGGACACTGAAGCTTTCTTT.